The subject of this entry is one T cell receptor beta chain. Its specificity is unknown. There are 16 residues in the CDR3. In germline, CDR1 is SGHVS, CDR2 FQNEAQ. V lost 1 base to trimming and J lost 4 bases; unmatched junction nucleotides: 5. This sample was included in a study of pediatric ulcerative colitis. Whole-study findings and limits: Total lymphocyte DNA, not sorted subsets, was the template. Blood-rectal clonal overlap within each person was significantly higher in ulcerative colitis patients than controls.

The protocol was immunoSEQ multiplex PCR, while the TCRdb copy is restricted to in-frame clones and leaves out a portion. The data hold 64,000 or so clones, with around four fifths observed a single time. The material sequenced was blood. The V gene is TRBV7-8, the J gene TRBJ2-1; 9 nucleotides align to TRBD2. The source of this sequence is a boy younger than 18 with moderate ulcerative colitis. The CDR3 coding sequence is TGTGCCAGCAGCTTAGTGGTGACTAGCGGATACAATGAGCAGTTCTTC. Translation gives CASSLVVTSGYNEQFF. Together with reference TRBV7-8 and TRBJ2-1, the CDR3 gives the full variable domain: GAGVSQSPRYKVAKRGQDVALRCDPISGHVSLFWYQQALGQGPEFLTYFQNEAQLDKSGLPSDRFFAERPEGSVSTLKIQRTQQEDSAVYLCASSLVVTSGYNEQFFGPGTRLTVL.